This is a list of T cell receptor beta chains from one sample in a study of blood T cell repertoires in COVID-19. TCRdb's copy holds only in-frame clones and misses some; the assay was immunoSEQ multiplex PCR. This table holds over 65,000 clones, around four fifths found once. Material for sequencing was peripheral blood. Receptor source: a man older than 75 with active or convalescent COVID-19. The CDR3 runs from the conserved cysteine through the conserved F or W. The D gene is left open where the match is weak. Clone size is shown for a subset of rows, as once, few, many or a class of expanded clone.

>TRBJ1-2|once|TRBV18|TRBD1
TGTGCCAGCTCACCAAATAGGGACAGGGCTTATGGCTACACCTTC
CASSPNRDRAYGYTF
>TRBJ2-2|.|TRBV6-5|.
TGTGCCAGCAGCTTTGGGGCTTCTCCCGGGGAGCTGTTTTTT
CASSFGASPGELFF
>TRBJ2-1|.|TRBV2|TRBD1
TGTGCCAGCAAAAGGACAGGGAGCTCCTACAATGAGCAGTTCTTC
CASKRTGSSYNEQFF
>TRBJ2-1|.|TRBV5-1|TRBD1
TGCGCCAGCAGCTTGAGCCAGGGGGAAGCAGGTGAGCAGTTCTTC
CASSLSQGEAGEQFF
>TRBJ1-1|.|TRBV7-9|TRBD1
TGTGCCAGCAGCTTAGGGGGAGACAGGGTACCTGAAGCTTTCTTT
CASSLGGDRVPEAFF
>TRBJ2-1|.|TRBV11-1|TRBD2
TGTGCCAGCAGCATCAGACTAGCGGGAGGATACAATGAGCAGTTCTTC
CASSIRLAGGYNEQFF
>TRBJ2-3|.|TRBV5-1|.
TGCGCCAGCAGCCCCGGGACTCTCAACACAGATACGCAGTATTTT
CASSPGTLNTDTQYF
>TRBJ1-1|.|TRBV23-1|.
TGCGCCAGCCGCCGAGGATCATTAGAAGCTTTCTTT
CASRRGSLEAFF
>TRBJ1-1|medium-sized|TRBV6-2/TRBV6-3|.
TGTGCCAGCAGTTTGGTAGAGAACACTGAAGCTTTCTTT
CASSLVENTEAFF
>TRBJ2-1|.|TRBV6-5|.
TGTGCCAGCACCGATCGCGTCAATGAGCAGTTCTTC
CASTDRVNEQFF
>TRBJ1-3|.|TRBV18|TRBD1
TGTGCCAGCTCACCAACCAGACAGGGGACGGGAAACACCATATATTTT
CASSPTRQGTGNTIYF
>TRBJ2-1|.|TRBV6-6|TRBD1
TGTGCCAGCAGTTACGCCTCAGGGGGCGCTAGGCAGTTCTTC
CASSYASGGARQFF
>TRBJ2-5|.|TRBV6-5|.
TGTGCCAGCAGTTCTGGCAGAGGAGAGACCCAGTACTTC
CASSSGRGETQYF
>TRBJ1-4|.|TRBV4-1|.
TGCGCCAGCAGCCAGTGGGGGGAGGAAAAACTGTTTTTT
CASSQWGEEKLFF
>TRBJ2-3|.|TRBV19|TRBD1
TGTGCCAGTAGTCCAAAATTCAGGGGGTTCACAGATACGCAGTATTTT
CASSPKFRGFTDTQYF
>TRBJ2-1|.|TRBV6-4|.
TGTGCCAGCAGTGATTGGGCGGGGGCCAACAATGAGCAGTTCTTC
CASSDWAGANNEQFF
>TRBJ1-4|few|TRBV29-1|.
TGCAGCGTTGCACAGAGTAATGAAAAACTGTTTTTT
CSVAQSNEKLFF
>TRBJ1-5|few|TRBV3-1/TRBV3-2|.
TGTGCCAGCAGCCAAGGGCTCGGGGGTTATCCCCAGCATTTT
CASSQGLGGYPQHF
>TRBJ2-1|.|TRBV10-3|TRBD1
TGTGCCATCAGTGATCCGGGACAGGGGGCGAATGAGCAGTTCTTC
CAISDPGQGANEQFF
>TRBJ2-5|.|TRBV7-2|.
TGTGCCAGCAGCTTATTCATGGGGGGGCCCCAAGAGACCCAGTACTTC
CASSLFMGGPQETQYF
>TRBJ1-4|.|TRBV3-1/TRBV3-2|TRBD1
TGTGCCAGCAGCCAAGTCCTGGCAGGGGGGAATGAAAAACTGTTTTTT
CASSQVLAGGNEKLFF
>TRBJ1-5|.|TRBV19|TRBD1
TGTGCCAGTAGTACCGACAGGGATAGCAATCAGCCCCAGCATTTT
CASSTDRDSNQPQHF
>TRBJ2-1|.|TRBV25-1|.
TGTGCCAGCAGTGGAGCCAATTCGTTCAATGAGCAGTTCTTC
CASSGANSFNEQFF
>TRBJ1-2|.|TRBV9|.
TGTGCCAGCAGCCTCCAGGTGGGCAGCAACTATGGCTACACCTTC
CASSLQVGSNYGYTF
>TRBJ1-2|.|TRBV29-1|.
TGCAGCGCCCGATCCTTATTGGGTAGCGGTGGCTACACCTTC
CSARSLLGSGGYTF
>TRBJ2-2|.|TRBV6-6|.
TGTGCCAGCAGCTACACTACGGGCACCGGGGAGCTGTTTTTT
CASSYTTGTGELFF
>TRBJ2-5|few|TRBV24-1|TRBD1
TGTGCCACCAGTGATCCCGGACAGGGTCAAGAGACCCAGTACTTC
CATSDPGQGQETQYF
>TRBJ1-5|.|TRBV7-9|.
TGTGCCAGCAGCTTAAGAGGGGAGGAGCCCCAGCATTTT
CASSLRGEEPQHF
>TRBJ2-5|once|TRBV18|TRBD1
TGTGCCAGCTCACGATACAGGGGGCCTCAAGAGACCCAGTACTTC
CASSRYRGPQETQYF
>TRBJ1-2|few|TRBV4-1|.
TGCGCCAGCAGCCAAGATGGGACAATCTTCGACTATGGCTACACCTTC
CASSQDGTIFDYGYTF
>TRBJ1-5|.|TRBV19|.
TGTGCCAGTAGTATAGCTCGGGGGGCGGGCAATCAGCCCCAGCATTTT
CASSIARGAGNQPQHF
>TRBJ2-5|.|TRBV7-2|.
TGTGCCAGCAGCTTATCCAGGGGTGCCCAAGAGACCCAGTACTTC
CASSLSRGAQETQYF
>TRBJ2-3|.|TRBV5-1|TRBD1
TGCGCCAGCAGCATGACAGGGGGGTTGGATACGCAGTATTTT
CASSMTGGLDTQYF
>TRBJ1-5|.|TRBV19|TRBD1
TGTGCCAGTAGTATCAACCGGGACAGGGTCGATCAGCCCCAGCATTTT
CASSINRDRVDQPQHF
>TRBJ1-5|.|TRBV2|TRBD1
TGTGCCAGCAGGGAGGACAGGGGGAAAAATCAGCCCCAGCATTTT
CASREDRGKNQPQHF
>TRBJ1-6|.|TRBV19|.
TGTGCCAGTACACAGCCGTCCTATAATTCACCCCTCCACTTT
CASTQPSYNSPLHF
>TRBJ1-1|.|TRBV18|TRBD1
TGTGCCAGCTCACCCGGACAGGGGTGGAACACTGAAGCTTTCTTT
CASSPGQGWNTEAFF
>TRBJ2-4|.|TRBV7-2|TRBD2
TGTGCCAGCAGCTTAGCGTTGCGGGGGGGCCTTTCGTACTTC
CASSLALRGGLSYF
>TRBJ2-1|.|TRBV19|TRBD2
TGTGCCAGTAGTACCGGGACTAGCGGGGGCTCCTACAATGAGCAGTTCTTC
CASSTGTSGGSYNEQFF
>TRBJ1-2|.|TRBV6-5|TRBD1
TGTGCCAGCAGGACGACAGGGATTAATGGCTACACCTTC
CASRTTGINGYTF
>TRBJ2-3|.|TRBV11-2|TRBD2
TGTGCCAGCAGCCCCGGTTCGCTAGCGGGAGCAGATACGCAGTATTTT
CASSPGSLAGADTQYF
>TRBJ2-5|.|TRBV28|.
TGTGCCAGCAGTAACATAGGGGGGGGAGGTTGGGAGACCCAGTACTTC
CASSNIGGGGWETQYF
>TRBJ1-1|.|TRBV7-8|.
TGTGCCAGCAGCACAGGACCGAACACTGAAGCTTTCTTT
CASSTGPNTEAFF
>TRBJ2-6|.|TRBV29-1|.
TGCAGCGTCCGCCTCACGGGAACCGGGGCCAACGTCCTGACTTTC
CSVRLTGTGANVLTF
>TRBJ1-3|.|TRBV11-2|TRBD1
TGTGCCAGCAGCCTGGGACAGGGAGGAAACACCATATATTTT
CASSLGQGGNTIYF
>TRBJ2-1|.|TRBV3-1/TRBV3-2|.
TGTGCCAGCAGCCAAGATCGCTACAATGAGCAGTTCTTC
CASSQDRYNEQFF